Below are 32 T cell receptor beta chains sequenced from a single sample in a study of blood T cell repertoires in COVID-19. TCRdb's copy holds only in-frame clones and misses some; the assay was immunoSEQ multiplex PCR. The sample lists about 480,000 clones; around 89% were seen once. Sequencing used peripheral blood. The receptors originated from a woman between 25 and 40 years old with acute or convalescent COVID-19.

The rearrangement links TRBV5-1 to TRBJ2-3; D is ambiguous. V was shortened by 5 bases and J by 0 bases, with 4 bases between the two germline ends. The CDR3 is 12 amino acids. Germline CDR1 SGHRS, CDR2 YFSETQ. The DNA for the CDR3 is TGCGCCAGCAGAGCCAGCACAGATACGCAGTATTTT. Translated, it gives CASRASTDTQYF.

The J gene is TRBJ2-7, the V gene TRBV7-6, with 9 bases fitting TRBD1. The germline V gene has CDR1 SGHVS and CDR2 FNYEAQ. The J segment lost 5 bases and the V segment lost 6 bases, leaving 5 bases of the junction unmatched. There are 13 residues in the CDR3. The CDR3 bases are TGTGCCAGCAGTGGGGGACAGGGCCACGAGCAGTACTTC. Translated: CASSGGQGHEQYF.

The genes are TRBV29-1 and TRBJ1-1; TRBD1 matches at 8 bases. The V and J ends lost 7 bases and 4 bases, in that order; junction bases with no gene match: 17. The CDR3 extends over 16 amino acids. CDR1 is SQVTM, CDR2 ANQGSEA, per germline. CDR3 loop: CSASGQGGRWATEAFF. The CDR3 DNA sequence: TGCAGCGCGAGCGGACAGGGAGGTAGGTGGGCCACTGAAGCTTTCTTT.

DNA for the CDR3: TGTGCCAGCAGCGTAGCTGGCAGGGGCGGCGGAGAGACCCAGTACTTC. Amino acid sequence: CASSVAGRGGGETQYF. This chain links TRBV9 with TRBJ2-5; D perhaps matches TRBD1 (6 bases). Germline V lookup: CDR1 SGDLS, CDR2 YYNGEE. Trimming left V 0 bases short and J 4 bases short, with 16 bases between. The CDR3 has 16 residues.

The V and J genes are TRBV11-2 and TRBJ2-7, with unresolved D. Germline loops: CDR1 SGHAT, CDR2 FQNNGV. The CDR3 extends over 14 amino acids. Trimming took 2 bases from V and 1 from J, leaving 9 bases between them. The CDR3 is CASSLWRKSYEQYF. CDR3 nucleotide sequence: TGTGCCAGCAGCTTATGGCGGAAATCCTACGAGCAGTACTTC.

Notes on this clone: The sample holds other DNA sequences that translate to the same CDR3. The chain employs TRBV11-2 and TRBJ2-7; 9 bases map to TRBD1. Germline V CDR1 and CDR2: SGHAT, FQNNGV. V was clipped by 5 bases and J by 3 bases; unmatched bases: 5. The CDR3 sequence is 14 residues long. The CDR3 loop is CASSLPGQGYEQYF. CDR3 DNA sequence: TGTGCCAGCAGCCTACCGGGACAGGGCTACGAGCAGTACTTC.

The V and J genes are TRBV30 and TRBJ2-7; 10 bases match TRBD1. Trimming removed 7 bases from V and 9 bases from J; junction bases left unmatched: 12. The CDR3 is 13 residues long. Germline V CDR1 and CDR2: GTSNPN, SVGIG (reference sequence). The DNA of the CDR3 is TGTGCCTCGCAACCCGGGACAGGGGACGCGCAGTACTTC. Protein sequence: CASQPGTGDAQYF.

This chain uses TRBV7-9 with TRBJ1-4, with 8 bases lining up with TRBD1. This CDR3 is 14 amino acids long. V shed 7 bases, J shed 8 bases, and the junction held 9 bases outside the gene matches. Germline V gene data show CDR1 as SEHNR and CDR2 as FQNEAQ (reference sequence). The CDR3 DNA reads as TGTGCCAGCACAATCCAGGGGGCGGGGGAAAAACTGTTTTTT. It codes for CASTIQGAGEKLFF.

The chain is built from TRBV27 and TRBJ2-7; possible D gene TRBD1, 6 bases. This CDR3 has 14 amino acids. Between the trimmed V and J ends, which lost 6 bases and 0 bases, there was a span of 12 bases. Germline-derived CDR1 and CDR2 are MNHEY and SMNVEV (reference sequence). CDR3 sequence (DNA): TGTGCCAGCAGAAAGGACAGAGTCTCCTACGAGCAGTACTTC. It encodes CASRKDRVSYEQYF.

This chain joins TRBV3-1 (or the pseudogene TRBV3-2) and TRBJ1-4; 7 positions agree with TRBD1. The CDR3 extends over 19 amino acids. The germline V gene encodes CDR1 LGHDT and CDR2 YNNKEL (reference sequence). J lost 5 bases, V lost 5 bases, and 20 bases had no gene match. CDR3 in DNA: TGTGCCAGCAGCGCACCCCCCACCTTCCCTTGGGGACAGAATGAAAAACTGTTTTTT. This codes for CASSAPPTFPWGQNEKLFF.

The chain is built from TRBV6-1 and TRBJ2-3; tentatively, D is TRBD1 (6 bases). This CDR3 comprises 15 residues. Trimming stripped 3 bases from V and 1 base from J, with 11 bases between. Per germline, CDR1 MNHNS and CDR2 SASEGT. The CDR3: CASSDRGGRTDTQYF. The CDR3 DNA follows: TGTGCCAGCAGTGATCGTGGGGGCCGCACAGATACGCAGTATTTT.

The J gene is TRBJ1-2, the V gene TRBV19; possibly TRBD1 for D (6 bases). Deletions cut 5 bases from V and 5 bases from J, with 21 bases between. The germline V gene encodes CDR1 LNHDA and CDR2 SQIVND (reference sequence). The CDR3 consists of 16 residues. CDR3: CASSSRQDRAYYGYTF. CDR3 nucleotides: TGTGCCAGTAGTTCTAGACAGGACCGGGCCTATTATGGCTACACCTTC.

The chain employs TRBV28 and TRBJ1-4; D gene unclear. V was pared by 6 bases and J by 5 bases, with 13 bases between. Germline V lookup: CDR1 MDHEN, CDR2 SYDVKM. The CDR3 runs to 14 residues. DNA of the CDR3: TGTGCCAGCAGGCCGGTGGGCGGGAATGAAAAACTGTTTTTT. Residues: CASRPVGGNEKLFF. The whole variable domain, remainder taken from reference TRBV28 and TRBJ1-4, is DVKVTQSSRYLVKRTGEKVFLECVQDMDHENMFWYRQDPGLGLRLIYFSYDVKMKEKGDIPEGYSVSREKKERFSLILESASTNQTSMYLCASRPVGGNEKLFFGSGTQLSVL.

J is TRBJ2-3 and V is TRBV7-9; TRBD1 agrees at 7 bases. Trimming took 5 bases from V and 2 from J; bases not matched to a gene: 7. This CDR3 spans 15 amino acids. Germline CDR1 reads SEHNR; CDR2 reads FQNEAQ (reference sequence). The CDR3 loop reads CASSQDRAYTDTQYF. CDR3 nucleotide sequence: TGTGCCAGCAGCCAAGACAGGGCCTACACAGATACGCAGTATTTT.

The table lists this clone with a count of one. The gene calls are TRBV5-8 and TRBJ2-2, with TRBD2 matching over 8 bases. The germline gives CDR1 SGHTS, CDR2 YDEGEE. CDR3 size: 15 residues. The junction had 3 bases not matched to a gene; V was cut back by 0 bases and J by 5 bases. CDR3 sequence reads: CASSLVRGGTGELFF. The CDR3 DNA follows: TGTGCCAGCAGCTTGGTCCGGGGGGGAACCGGGGAGCTGTTTTTT.

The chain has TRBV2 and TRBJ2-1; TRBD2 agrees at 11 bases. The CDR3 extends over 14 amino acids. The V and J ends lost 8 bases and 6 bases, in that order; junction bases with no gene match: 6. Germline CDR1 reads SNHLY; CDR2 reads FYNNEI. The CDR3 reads CASCPGLAANEQFF. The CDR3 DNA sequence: TGTGCCAGCTGCCCGGGACTAGCGGCCAATGAGCAGTTCTTC.

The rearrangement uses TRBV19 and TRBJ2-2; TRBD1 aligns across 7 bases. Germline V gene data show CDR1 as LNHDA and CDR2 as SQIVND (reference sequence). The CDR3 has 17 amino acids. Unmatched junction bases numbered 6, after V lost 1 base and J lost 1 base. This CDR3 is CASSIGVDRLNTGELFF. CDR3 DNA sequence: TGTGCCAGTAGTATAGGGGTGGACAGGTTGAACACCGGGGAGCTGTTTTTT.

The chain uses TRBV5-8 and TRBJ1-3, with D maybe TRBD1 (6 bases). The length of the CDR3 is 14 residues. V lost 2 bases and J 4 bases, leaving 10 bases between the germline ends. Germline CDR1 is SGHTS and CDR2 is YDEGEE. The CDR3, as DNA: TGTGCCAGCAGCTTCGAGACAGGCGGAAACACCATATATTTT. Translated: CASSFETGGNTIYF.

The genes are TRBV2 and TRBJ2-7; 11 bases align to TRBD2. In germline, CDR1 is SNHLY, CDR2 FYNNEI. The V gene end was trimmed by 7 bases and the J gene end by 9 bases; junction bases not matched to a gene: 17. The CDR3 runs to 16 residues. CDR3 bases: TGTGCCAGCACGGCTAGCGGGGGGTCAAGCTACGAGCGGCAGTACTTC. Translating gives CASTASGGSSYERQYF.

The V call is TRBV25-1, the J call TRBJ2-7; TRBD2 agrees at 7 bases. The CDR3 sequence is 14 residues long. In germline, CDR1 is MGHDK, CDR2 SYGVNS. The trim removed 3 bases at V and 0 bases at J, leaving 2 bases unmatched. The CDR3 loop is CASSDGLVSYEQYF. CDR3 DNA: TGTGCCAGCAGTGACGGACTAGTCTCCTACGAGCAGTACTTC.

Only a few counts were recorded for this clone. In nucleotides, the CDR3 is TGTGCCACTATAGAGACTGGGACCCAGTACTTC. Translating gives CATIETGTQYF. The V and J genes are TRBV28 and TRBJ2-5; D is ambiguous. CDR1 is MDHEN and CDR2 is SYDVKM in the germline V gene. Trimming pared 10 bases from V and 7 bases from J, leaving 13 bases between. The CDR3 sequence is 11 residues long.

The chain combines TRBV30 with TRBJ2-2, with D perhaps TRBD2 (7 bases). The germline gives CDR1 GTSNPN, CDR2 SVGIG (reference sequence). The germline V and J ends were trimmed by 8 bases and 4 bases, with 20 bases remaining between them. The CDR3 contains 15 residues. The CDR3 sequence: CATQGRGARTGELFF. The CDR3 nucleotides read TGTGCCACCCAGGGGAGGGGGGCCCGCACCGGGGAGCTGTTTTTT.

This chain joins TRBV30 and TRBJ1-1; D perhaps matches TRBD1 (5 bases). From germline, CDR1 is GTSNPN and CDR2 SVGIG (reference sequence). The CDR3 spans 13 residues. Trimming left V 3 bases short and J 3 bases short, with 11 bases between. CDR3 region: CAWRRQTHTEAFF. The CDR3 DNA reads TGTGCCTGGAGGCGACAGACACACACTGAAGCTTTCTTT.

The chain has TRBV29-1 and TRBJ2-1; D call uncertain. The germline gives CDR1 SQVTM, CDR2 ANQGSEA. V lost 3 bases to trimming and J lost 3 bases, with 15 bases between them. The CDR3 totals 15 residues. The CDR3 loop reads CSVEAHQTHYNEQFF. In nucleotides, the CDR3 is TGCAGCGTTGAGGCACACCAGACTCACTACAATGAGCAGTTCTTC.

CDR3 residues: CASCGREVGEAFF. The CDR3, as DNA: TGTGCCAGCTGTGGCCGGGAAGTAGGTGAAGCTTTCTTT. This chain links TRBV2 with TRBJ1-1, with D unresolved. The length of the CDR3 is 13 residues. CDR1 and CDR2 (germline): SNHLY, FYNNEI. Trimming took off 8 bases at V and 7 bases at J, with 17 bases between the two ends. Using reference TRBV2 and TRBJ1-1 for the parts outside the CDR3, the full variable domain is EPEVTQTPSHQVTQMGQEVILRCVPISNHLYFYWYRQILGQKVEFLVSFYNNEISEKSEIFDDQFSVERPDGSNFTLKIRSTKLEDSAMYFCASCGREVGEAFFGQGTRLTVV.

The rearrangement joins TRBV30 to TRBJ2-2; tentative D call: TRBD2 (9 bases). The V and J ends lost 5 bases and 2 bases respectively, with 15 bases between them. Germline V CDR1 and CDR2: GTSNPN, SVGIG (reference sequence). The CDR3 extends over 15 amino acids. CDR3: CAWDRGLANTGELFF. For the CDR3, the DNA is TGTGCCTGGGACAGGGGACTAGCAAACACCGGGGAGCTGTTTTTT.

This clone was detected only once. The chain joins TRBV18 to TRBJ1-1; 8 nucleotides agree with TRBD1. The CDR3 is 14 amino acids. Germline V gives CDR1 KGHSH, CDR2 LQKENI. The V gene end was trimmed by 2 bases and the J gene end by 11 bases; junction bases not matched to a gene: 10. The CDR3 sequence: CASSPSTAGGSAFF. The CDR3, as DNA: TGTGCCAGCTCACCATCGACCGCAGGGGGCTCGGCTTTCTTT.

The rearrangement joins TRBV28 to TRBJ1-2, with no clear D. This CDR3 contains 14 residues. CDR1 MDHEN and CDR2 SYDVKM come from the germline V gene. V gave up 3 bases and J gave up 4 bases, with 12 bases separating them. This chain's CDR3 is CASSLGPGGYGYTF. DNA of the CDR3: TGTGCCAGCAGTTTGGGCCCGGGAGGCTATGGCTACACCTTC.

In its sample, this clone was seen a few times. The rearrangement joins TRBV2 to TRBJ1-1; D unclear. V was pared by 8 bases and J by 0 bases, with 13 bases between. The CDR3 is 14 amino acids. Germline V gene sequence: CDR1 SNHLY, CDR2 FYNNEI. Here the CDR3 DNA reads TGTGCCAGCCTCCTAGAGGGCTTGAACACTGAAGCTTTCTTT. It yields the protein CASLLEGLNTEAFF. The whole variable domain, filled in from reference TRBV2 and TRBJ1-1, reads EPEVTQTPSHQVTQMGQEVILRCVPISNHLYFYWYRQILGQKVEFLVSFYNNEISEKSEIFDDQFSVERPDGSNFTLKIRSTKLEDSAMYFCASLLEGLNTEAFFGQGTRLTVV.

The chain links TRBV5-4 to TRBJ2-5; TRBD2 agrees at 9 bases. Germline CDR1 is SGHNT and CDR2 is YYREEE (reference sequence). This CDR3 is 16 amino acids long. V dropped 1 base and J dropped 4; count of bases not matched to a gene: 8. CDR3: CASSLMGGGARETQYF. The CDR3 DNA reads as TGTGCCAGCAGCTTGATGGGCGGGGGGGCTAGAGAGACCCAGTACTTC. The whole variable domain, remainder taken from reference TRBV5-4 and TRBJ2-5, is ETGVTQSPTHLIKTRGQQVTLRCSSQSGHNTVSWYQQALGQGPQFIFQYYREEENGRGNFPPRFSGLQFPNYSSELNVNALELDDSALYLCASSLMGGGARETQYFGPGTRLLVL.

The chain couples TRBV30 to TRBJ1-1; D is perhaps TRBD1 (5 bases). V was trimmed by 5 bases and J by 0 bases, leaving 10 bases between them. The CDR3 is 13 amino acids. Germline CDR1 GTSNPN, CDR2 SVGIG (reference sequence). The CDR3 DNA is TGTGCCTGGTTGGAGGGGATGAACACTGAAGCTTTCTTT. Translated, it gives CAWLEGMNTEAFF. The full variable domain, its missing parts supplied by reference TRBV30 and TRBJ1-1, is SQTIHQWPATLVQPVGSPLSLECTVEGTSNPNLYWYRQAAGRGLQLLFYSVGIGQISSEVPQNLSASRPQDRQFILSSKKLLLSDSGFYLCAWLEGMNTEAFFGQGTRLTVV.

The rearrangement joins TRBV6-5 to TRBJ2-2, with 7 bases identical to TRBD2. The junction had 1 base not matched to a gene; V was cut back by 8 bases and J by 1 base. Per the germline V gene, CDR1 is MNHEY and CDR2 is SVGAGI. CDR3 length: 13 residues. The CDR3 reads CASGLVNTGELFF. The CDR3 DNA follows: TGTGCCAGCGGACTAGTGAACACCGGGGAGCTGTTTTTT.